Shown below are 4 T cell receptor beta chains from a single sample sequenced in a study of blood T cell repertoires in COVID-19. Libraries were prepared by immunoSEQ multiplex PCR; TCRdb keeps only in-frame clonotypes and omits some of them. The data hold some 130,000 clones, with approximately 81% observed a single time. The sequenced sample consisted of peripheral blood. All receptors derive from a woman aged 55-70 years with active or convalescent COVID-19.

The gene calls are TRBV28 and TRBJ2-7, with 12 bases fitting TRBD1. Trimming at V came to 10 bases and at J to 5 bases, leaving 6 bases not matched to a gene. The germline V gene has CDR1 MDHEN and CDR2 SYDVKM. There are 13 residues in the CDR3. The CDR3 loop is CAIRDRGLNEQYF. For the CDR3, the DNA is TGTGCCATCAGGGACAGGGGGCTCAACGAGCAGTACTTC.

There are a few counts of this clone. V gene TRBV2 combines with J gene TRBJ2-2; 12 positions agree with TRBD2. The CDR3 totals 15 residues. V lost 6 bases, J lost 5 bases, and 4 bases stayed unmatched. Germline assignment: CDR1 SNHLY and CDR2 FYNNEI. CDR3 in amino acids: CASRGTSGPTGELFF. The CDR3 nucleotides are TGTGCCAGCAGGGGGACTAGCGGGCCTACCGGGGAGCTGTTTTTT.

The V gene is TRBV7-2, the J gene TRBJ2-6; no clear D. V was trimmed by 5 bases and J by 4 bases, leaving 18 bases between them. This CDR3 contains 17 residues. Germline V gene lookup returns CDR1 SGHTA and CDR2 FQGNSA. The chain's CDR3 is CASSQGPPGSGANVLTF. In DNA form, the CDR3 reads TGTGCCAGCAGCCAAGGCCCCCCGGGTTCGGGGGCCAACGTCCTGACTTTC.

The V and J genes are TRBV30 and TRBJ1-1; D is unresolved. Germline assignment: CDR1 GTSNPN and CDR2 SVGIG (reference sequence). The CDR3 is 15 amino acids. Between the trimmed V and J ends, which lost 1 base and 4 bases, there was a span of 16 bases. In DNA form, the CDR3 reads TGTGCCTGGAGTGCCCCACTGGGAGAGGGCACTGAAGCTTTCTTT. It encodes CAWSAPLGEGTEAFF.